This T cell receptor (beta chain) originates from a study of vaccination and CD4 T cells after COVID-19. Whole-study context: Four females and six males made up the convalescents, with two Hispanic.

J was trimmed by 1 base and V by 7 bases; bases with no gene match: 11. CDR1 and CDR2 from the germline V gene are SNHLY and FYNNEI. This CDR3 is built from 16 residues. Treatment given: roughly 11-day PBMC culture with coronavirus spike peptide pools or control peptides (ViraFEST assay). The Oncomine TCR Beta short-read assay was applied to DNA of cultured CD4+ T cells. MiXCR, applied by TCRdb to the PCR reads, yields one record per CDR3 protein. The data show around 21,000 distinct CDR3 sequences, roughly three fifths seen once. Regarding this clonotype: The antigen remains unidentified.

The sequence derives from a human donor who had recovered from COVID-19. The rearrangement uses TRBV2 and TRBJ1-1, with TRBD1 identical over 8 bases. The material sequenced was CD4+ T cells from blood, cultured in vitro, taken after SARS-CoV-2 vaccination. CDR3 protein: CASNSWTGWSNTEAFF. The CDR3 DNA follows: TGTGCCAGCAATAGCTGGACAGGGTGGTCGAACACTGAAGCTTTCTTT.